This T cell receptor (beta chain) was captured by sequencing in a study of PD-1 blockade in classical Hodgkin lymphoma. After autologous stem cell transplantation all patients relapsed, and prior brentuximab vedotin exposure differed between cohorts. A remark on this clone: The antigen is not known.

Study-wide results and caveats: Newly diagnosed patients were reported to start with lower TCR diversity than healthy donors. Partial responders and progressors had significantly lower baseline TCR diversity.

Germline V gene lookup returns CDR1 ENHRY and CDR2 SYGVKD. Trimming shortened V by 6 bases and J by 5 bases, and 11 bases separated the two germline ends. The CDR3 contains 13 residues. The protocol was immunoSEQ multiplex PCR, while the TCRdb copy is restricted to in-frame clones and leaves out a portion. In the table there are 25,000 to 30,000 clones, around 64% of which are singletons. Sequenced here: peripheral blood mononuclear cells (PBMCs), sampled before the second cycle of nivolumab. This TCR was recovered from a human donor with classical Hodgkin lymphoma. This chain joins TRBV10-3 and TRBJ1-5; D is undetermined. The CDR3 spells CAIRREVDQPQHF. The DNA for the CDR3 is TGTGCCATCAGAAGGGAGGTGGATCAGCCCCAGCATTTT.